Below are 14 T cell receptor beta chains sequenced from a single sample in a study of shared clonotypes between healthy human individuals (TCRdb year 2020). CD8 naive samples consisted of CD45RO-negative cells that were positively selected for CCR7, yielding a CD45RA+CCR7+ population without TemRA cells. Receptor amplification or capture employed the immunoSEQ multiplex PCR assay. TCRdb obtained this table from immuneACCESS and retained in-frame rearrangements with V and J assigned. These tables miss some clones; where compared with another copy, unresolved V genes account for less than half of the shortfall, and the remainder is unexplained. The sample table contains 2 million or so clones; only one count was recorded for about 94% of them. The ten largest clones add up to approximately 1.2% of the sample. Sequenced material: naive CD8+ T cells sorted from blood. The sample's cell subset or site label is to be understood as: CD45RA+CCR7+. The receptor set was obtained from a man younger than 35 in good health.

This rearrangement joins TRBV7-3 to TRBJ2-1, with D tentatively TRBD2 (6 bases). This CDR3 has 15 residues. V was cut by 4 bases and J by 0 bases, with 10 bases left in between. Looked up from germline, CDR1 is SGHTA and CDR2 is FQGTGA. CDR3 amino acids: CASSSAGSSYNEQFF. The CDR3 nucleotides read TGTGCCAGCAGCTCTGCGGGGAGCTCCTACAATGAGCAGTTCTTC. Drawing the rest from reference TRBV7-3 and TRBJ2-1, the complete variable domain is GAGVSQTPSNKVTEKGKYVELRCDPISGHTALYWYRQSLGQGPEFLIYFQGTGAADDSGLPNDRFFAVRPEGSVSTLKIQRTERGDSAVYLCASSSAGSSYNEQFFGPGTRLTVL.

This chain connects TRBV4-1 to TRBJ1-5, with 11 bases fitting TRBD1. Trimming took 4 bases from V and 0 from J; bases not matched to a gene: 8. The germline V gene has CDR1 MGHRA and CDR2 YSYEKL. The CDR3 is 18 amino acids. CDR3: CASSPGGQGVYSNQPQHF. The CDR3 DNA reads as TGCGCCAGCAGCCCAGGGGGACAGGGGGTTTATAGCAATCAGCCCCAGCATTTT.

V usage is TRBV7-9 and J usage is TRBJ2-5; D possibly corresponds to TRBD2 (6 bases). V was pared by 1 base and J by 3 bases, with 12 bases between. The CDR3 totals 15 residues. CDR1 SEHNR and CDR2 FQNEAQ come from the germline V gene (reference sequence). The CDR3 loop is CASSLDVGLEETQYF. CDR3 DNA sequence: TGTGCCAGCAGCTTAGATGTGGGACTGGAAGAGACCCAGTACTTC.

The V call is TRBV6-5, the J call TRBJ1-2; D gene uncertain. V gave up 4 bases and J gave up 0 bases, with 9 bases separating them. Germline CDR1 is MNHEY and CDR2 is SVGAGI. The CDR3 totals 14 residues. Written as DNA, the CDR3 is TGTGCCAGCAGTTTTAACAGAGCTAACTATGGCTACACCTTC. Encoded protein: CASSFNRANYGYTF.

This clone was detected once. The CDR3 sequence: CAWKPDYRETQYF. The CDR3 bases are TGTGCCTGGAAACCGGACTATCGAGAGACCCAGTACTTC. The genes are TRBV30 and TRBJ2-5; a weak D match, TRBD2 (6 bases). Deletions cut 4 bases from V and 4 bases from J, with 13 bases between. Germline loops: CDR1 GTSNPN, CDR2 SVGIG (reference sequence). This CDR3 comprises 13 residues.

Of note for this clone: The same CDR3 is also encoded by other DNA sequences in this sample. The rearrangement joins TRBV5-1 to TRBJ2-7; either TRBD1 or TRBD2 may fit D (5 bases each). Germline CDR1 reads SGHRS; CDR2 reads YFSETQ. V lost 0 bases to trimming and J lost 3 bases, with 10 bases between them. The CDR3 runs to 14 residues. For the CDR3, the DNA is TGCGCCAGCAGCTTGGACCGGGGCCTCTACGAGCAGTACTTC. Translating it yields CASSLDRGLYEQYF. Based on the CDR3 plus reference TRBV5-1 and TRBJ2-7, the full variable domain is KAGVTQTPRYLIKTRGQQVTLSCSPISGHRSVSWYQQTPGQGLQFLFEYFSETQRNKGNFPGRFSGRQFSNSRSEMNVSTLELGDSALYLCASSLDRGLYEQYFGPGTRLTVT.

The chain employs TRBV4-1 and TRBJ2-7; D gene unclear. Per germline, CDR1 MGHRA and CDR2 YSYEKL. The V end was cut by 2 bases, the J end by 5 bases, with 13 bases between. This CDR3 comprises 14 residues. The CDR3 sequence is CASSQQPLADEQYF. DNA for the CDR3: TGCGCCAGCAGCCAACAGCCCTTAGCCGACGAGCAGTACTTC.

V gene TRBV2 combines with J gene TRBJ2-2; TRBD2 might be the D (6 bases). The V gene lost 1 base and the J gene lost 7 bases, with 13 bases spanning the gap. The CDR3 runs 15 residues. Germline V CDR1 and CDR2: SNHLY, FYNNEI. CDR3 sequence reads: CASSEGTGGIGELFF. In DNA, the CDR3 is TGTGCCAGCAGTGAAGGGACTGGGGGGATCGGGGAGCTGTTTTTT.

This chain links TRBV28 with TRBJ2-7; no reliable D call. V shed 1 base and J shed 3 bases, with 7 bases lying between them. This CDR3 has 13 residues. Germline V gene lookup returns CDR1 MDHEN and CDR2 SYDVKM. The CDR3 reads CASSLFVGYEQYF. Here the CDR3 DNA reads TGTGCCAGCAGTTTATTTGTAGGCTACGAGCAGTACTTC.

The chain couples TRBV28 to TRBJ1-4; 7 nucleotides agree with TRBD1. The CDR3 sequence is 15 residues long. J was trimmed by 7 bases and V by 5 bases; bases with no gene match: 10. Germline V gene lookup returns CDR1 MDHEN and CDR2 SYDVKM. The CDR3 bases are TGTGCCAGCAGTGTACAGGGGTGGGCAGGTGAAAAACTGTTTTTT. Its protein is CASSVQGWAGEKLFF.

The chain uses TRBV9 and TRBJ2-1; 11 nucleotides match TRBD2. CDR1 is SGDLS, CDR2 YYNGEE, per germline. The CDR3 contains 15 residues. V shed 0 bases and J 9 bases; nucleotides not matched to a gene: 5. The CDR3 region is CASSVVAGGPSEQFF. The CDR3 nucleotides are TGTGCCAGCAGCGTAGTAGCGGGGGGGCCGAGTGAGCAGTTCTTC.

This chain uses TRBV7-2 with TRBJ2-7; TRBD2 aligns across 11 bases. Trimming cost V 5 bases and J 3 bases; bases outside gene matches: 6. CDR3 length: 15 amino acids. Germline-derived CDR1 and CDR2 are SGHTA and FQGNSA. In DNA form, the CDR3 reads TGTGCCAGCAGCGCACTAGCGGGGGACCTCTACGAGCAGTACTTC. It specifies CASSALAGDLYEQYF.

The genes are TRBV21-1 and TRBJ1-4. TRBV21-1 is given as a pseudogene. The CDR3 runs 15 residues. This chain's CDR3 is CASSNGSTLNEKLFF. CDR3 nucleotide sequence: TGTGCCAGCAGCAACGGCAGCACCCTTAATGAAAAACTGTTTTTT.

The CDR3, as DNA: TGTGCCAGCAGCGTAGCGGCTTTCTTT. Its protein product is CASSVAAFF. This chain links TRBV9 with TRBJ1-1; no definite D call. The V gene's germline CDR1 is SGDLS and CDR2 YYNGEE. The CDR3 length is 9 residues. V was clipped by 0 bases and J by 11 bases, with 2 bases between them. Using reference TRBV9 and TRBJ1-1 for the parts outside the CDR3, the full variable domain is DSGVTQTPKHLITATGQRVTLRCSPRSGDLSVYWYQQSLDQGLQFLIQYYNGEERAKGNILERFSAQQFPDLHSELNLSSLELGDSALYFCASSVAAFFGQGTRLTVV.